A single sample gave rise to the 18 T cell receptor beta chains below, sequenced in a study of cytomegalovirus exposure and HLA in healthy donors. PCR primers comprised 60 Vbeta and 13 Jbeta primers. Sequencing used immunoSEQ multiplex PCR; TCRdb keeps in-frame clones, though not all of them. This sample has tens of thousands of clones; around 70% occur once, and the top ten carry about 10%. The source material was PBMCs. The origin of the receptors is a young woman in good health and CMV-seronegative.

A few counts support this clone. The rearrangement uses TRBV4-3 and TRBJ2-1; 10 nucleotides align to TRBD1. This CDR3 has 15 residues. In germline, CDR1 is LGHNA, CDR2 YSLEER. J gave up 8 bases and V 6 bases, and 10 bases lay outside the gene matches. CDR3 protein: CASRSGTGESDEQFF. DNA of the CDR3: TGCGCCAGCAGGTCCGGGACAGGGGAATCTGATGAGCAGTTCTTC.

The chain is built from TRBV29-1 and TRBJ1-4; no reliable D call. Looked up from germline, CDR1 is SQVTM and CDR2 is ANQGSEA. The CDR3 extends over 14 amino acids. V was clipped by 6 bases and J by 1 base, with 12 bases between them. CDR3 loop: CSVTRGITNEKLFF. In nucleotides, the CDR3 is TGCAGCGTCACGCGGGGTATAACTAATGAAAAACTGTTTTTT.

This chain joins TRBV11-1 and TRBJ1-1, with 8 bases fitting TRBD1. The ends lost 5 bases at V and 4 bases at J; junction bases unmatched: 9. Germline CDR1 is SGHAT and CDR2 is FQDESV (reference sequence). The CDR3 consists of 15 residues. Written as DNA, the CDR3 is TGTGCCAGCAGCGTCGGACAGGGTGGGATCACTGAAGCTTTCTTT. Residues: CASSVGQGGITEAFF.

The CDR3: CASLTGPNTEAFF. The DNA of the CDR3 is TGTGCCAGTCTGACAGGGCCGAACACTGAAGCTTTCTTT. The chain couples TRBV2 to TRBJ1-1; 7 nucleotides align to TRBD1. This CDR3 contains 13 residues. The germline V gene has CDR1 SNHLY and CDR2 FYNNEI. With V trimmed by 9 bases and J by 1 base, 5 bases remained unmatched.

CDR3 DNA: TGTGCCAGCAGCTCCAGACAGATACCCAACTATGGCTACACCTTC. Protein sequence: CASSSRQIPNYGYTF. V usage is TRBV7-2 and J usage is TRBJ1-2; D perhaps matches TRBD1 (5 bases). The CDR3 consists of 15 residues. The V gene lost 4 bases and the J gene lost 2 bases, with 14 bases spanning the gap. Germline loops: CDR1 SGHTA, CDR2 FQGNSA.

In its sample, this clone was seen a few times. V is TRBV18 and J is TRBJ2-2; 7 bases line up with TRBD1. J lost 2 bases, V lost 5 bases, and 5 bases had no gene match. CDR3 length equals 15 residues. Germline V gives CDR1 KGHSH, CDR2 LQKENI. CDR3 residues: CASSEQGVNTGELFF. The CDR3 nucleotides are TGTGCCAGCTCAGAGCAGGGGGTCAACACCGGGGAGCTGTTTTTT.

J is TRBJ2-3 and V is TRBV6-6; D might be TRBD2 (7 bases). This CDR3 is 16 amino acids long. Germline V lookup: CDR1 MNHNY, CDR2 SVGAGI (reference sequence). Trimming stripped 2 bases from V and 2 bases from J, with 14 bases between. The CDR3 loop reads CASSYRGGGHTDTQYF. CDR3 in DNA: TGTGCCAGCAGTTACCGGGGCGGGGGCCACACAGATACGCAGTATTTT.

The chain has TRBV9 and TRBJ2-2; 8 nucleotides line up with TRBD2. The CDR3 loop spans 19 amino acids. With V trimmed by 3 bases and J by 7 bases, 20 bases remained unmatched. Germline CDR1 is SGDLS and CDR2 is YYNGEE. The CDR3: CASSEPRLAGFSRVGELFF. The CDR3 nucleotides read TGTGCCAGCAGCGAGCCCCGCCTAGCGGGCTTTTCAAGGGTCGGGGAGCTGTTTTTT.

The V gene is TRBV27, the J gene TRBJ2-3, with D perhaps matching TRBD2 (5 bases). Trimming shortened V by 5 bases and J by 2 bases, and 23 bases separated the two germline ends. The CDR3 has 18 residues. CDR1 MNHEY and CDR2 SMNVEV come from the germline V gene (reference sequence). CDR3 loop: CASSLRKGSGRLTDTQYF. CDR3 in DNA: TGTGCCAGCAGTCTACGCAAAGGGAGCGGCCGACTCACAGATACGCAGTATTTT.

Regarding this clone: Sequence at one end of the junction differs from germline and may be a read error. The rearrangement uses TRBV7-8 and TRBJ1-2; tentative D call: TRBD1 (5 bases). CDR3 length: 13 amino acids. Germline V CDR1 and CDR2: SGHVS, FQNEAQ. Written as DNA, the CDR3 is TGTGCCAGGAGCTCAGGTGCAGGGAATGGCTACACCTTC. It codes for CARSSGAGNGYTF.

This clone came up a few times. The chain links TRBV6-5 to TRBJ1-2; 7 bases are shared with TRBD1. Losses at the gene ends were 0 bases for V and 4 bases for J; bases not matched to a gene: 5. The CDR3 totals 15 residues. Germline V CDR1 and CDR2: MNHEY, SVGAGI. CDR3 sequence reads: CASSYSLGQSYGYTF. The CDR3 nucleotides read TGTGCCAGCAGTTACTCGTTGGGACAGAGCTATGGCTACACCTTC.

This clone was seen more than once but under ten times. The V and J genes are TRBV11-1 and TRBJ1-4; D unclear. Germline assignment: CDR1 SGHAT and CDR2 FQDESV (reference sequence). The length of the CDR3 is 14 residues. V dropped 6 bases and J dropped 2 bases, with 10 bases sitting between them. CDR3 DNA sequence: TGTGCCAGCAGTTCTCACACGACTAATGAAAAACTGTTTTTT. Translating it yields CASSSHTTNEKLFF.

This clone has only a few counts. The CDR3 loop is CASSLALVADTQYF. CDR3 DNA: TGTGCCAGCAGCTTGGCCTTAGTGGCAGATACGCAGTATTTT. The rearrangement links TRBV5-6 to TRBJ2-3; D remains unclear. CDR3 size: 14 residues. Germline V gene sequence: CDR1 SGHDT, CDR2 YYEEEE. Trimming pared 0 bases from V and 4 bases from J, leaving 9 bases between. The variable domain in full, completed from reference TRBV5-6 and TRBJ2-3, reads DAGVTQSPTHLIKTRGQQVTLRCSPKSGHDTVSWYQQALGQGPQFIFQYYEEEERQRGNFPDRFSGHQFPNYSSELNVNALLLGDSALYLCASSLALVADTQYFGPGTRLTVL.

This sequence joins TRBV4-2 and TRBJ2-7, with D maybe TRBD1 (5 bases). CDR1 is LGHNA and CDR2 is YNFKEQ in the germline V gene. V was pared by 4 bases and J by 1 base, with 20 bases between. CDR3 length equals 17 residues. CDR3 region: CASSPAQDTEVSYEQYF. In DNA form, the CDR3 reads TGTGCCAGCAGCCCCGCCCAGGACACCGAAGTATCCTACGAGCAGTACTTC.

The chain combines TRBV11-2 with TRBJ1-4, with D unresolved. CDR1 is SGHAT and CDR2 is FQNNGV in the germline V gene. This CDR3 spans 11 amino acids. V lost 6 bases to trimming and J lost 12 bases, with 11 bases between them. As DNA, the CDR3 is TGTGCCAGCAGAGGTCGACTGGAACTGTTTTTT. As protein: CASRGRLELFF.

Of note for this clone: Germline and junction disagree at one end, which may indicate a read error. The CDR3 here is CASSPERGRFYLDF. CDR3 in DNA: TGTGCCAGCAGCCCCGAGAGAGGCCGTTTCTATTTGGACTTC. The J gene is TRBJ2-7, the V gene TRBV28; D is uncertain. The germline V gene encodes CDR1 MDHEN and CDR2 SYDVKM. The CDR3 contains 14 residues.

The chain links TRBV4-1 to TRBJ1-2; 7 bases align to TRBD1. Germline V gives CDR1 MGHRA, CDR2 YSYEKL. This CDR3 comprises 17 residues. After removal of 1 base from V and 6 bases from J, the junction contained 14 bases not matched to a gene. The CDR3 here is CASSQGGTSDRVHGYTF. CDR3 in DNA: TGCGCCAGCAGCCAAGGCGGAACCAGCGACAGGGTACATGGCTACACCTTC.

This clone came up once. The chain carries TRBV30 and TRBJ1-2; TRBD1 might be the D (6 bases). Trimming left V 4 bases short and J 11 bases short, with 20 bases between. The CDR3 spans 13 residues. Germline CDR1 reads GTSNPN; CDR2 reads SVGIG (reference sequence). The CDR3 protein is CAWTYGSRGGYTF. The CDR3 DNA reads as TGTGCCTGGACCTATGGGTCCAGGGGTGGGTACACCTTC.